This T cell receptor (beta chain) was captured in a study of T cell responses to AZD1222 COVID-19 vaccine. Clones were sequenced by immunoSEQ multiplex PCR, and TCRdb holds only the in-frame ones, with some missing. The sample yields some 140,000 clones, approximately 87% seen once. The CDR3 totals 15 residues. CDR1 and CDR2 from the germline V gene are SGHNT and YYREEE (reference sequence). The V segment lost 4 bases and the J segment 6 bases; nucleotides outside the gene matches: 7. The chain has TRBV5-4 and TRBJ2-7; 13 nucleotides align to TRBD2. Sequencing was performed on peripheral blood, taken on day 0 of MenACWY control vaccination. The source of this sequence is an adult in good health. CDR3 amino acids: CASSDAGLAGVEQYF. The DNA of the CDR3 is TGTGCCAGCAGCGATGCCGGACTAGCGGGAGTCGAGCAGTACTTC. Supplemented by reference TRBV5-4 and TRBJ2-7, the full variable domain reads ETGVTQSPTHLIKTRGQQVTLRCSSQSGHNTVSWYQQALGQGPQFIFQYYREEENGRGNFPPRFSGLQFPNYSSELNVNALELDDSALYLCASSDAGLAGVEQYFGPGTRLTVT.